This T cell receptor (beta chain) was identified during a study of regulatory T cells in long-lasting Graves disease. Overall study results and limits: Tissue studied was limited to peripheral blood, excluding thyroid tissue.

This clonotype was seen repeatedly, ten times or more. The antigen remains undetermined. CDR1 is MDHEN and CDR2 is SYDVKM in the germline V gene. This CDR3 has 15 residues. The J segment lost 0 bases and the V segment lost 6 bases, leaving 5 bases of the junction unmatched. Time point specified: newly diagnosed GD, antithyroid drugs for less than 3 months. From RNA extracted from PBMCs, the TCR library was made. Arm-PCR of CDR3 regions and iRepertoire HTBI primers were the basis on which TCR beta libraries were built. A single record per CDR3 protein comes from TCRdb applying MiXCR to the multiplex PCR reads. The sample shows some 320,000 distinct CDR3 sequences, more than 15% of them seen only once.

V gene TRBV28 combines with J gene TRBJ2-1, with 7 bases identical to TRBD2. This TCR came from a female donor with Graves disease. The sample in question was peripheral blood mononuclear cells (PBMCs), obtained at new diagnosis, from a patient treated with antithyroid drugs. CDR3 nucleotide sequence: TGTGCCAGCAGAACTAGCGATAGCTCCTACAATGAGCAGTTCTTC. Translating it yields CASRTSDSSYNEQFF. The whole variable domain, remainder taken from reference TRBV28 and TRBJ2-1, is DVKVTQSSRYLVKRTGEKVFLECVQDMDHENMFWYRQDPGLGLRLIYFSYDVKMKEKGDIPEGYSVSREKKERFSLILESASTNQTSMYLCASRTSDSSYNEQFFGPGTRLTVL.